This is a list of T cell receptor beta chains from one sample in a study of CD8+ T cells in alopecia areata. TCRdb keeps only in-frame clones here, not all; method: immunoSEQ multiplex PCR. The sample has around 60,000 clones, 40% to 50% seen once. The sample was NKG2D-low CD8+ T cells sorted from blood. These receptors all come from a human donor with alopecia areata. Both conserved end residues are part of each CDR3. Fields, in order: clone size, V gene, D gene, J gene, CDR3 DNA, CDR3 protein. The D gene is left open where the match is weak. Size tells how often a clone was seen (once, few, many) or the class of an expanded clone, and some rows leave it out.

>once|TRBV7-2|NA|TRBJ2-6
TGTGCCAGCAGTCCCCTTTTCTCTGGGGCCAACGTCCTGACTTTC
CASSPLFSGANVLTF
>few|TRBV29-1|NA|TRBJ2-1
TGCAGCGTTGAAATTCCCGTCTACAATGAGCAGTTCTTC
CSVEIPVYNEQFF
>NA|TRBV27|NA|TRBJ2-7
TGTGCCAGCAGTTACGTGAGGGGAAGCTCCTACGAGCAGTACTTC
CASSYVRGSSYEQYF
>NA|TRBV9|NA|TRBJ1-1
TGTGCCAGCAGCTCAAGTCCCGAGACAGGGAACACTGAAGCTTTCTTT
CASSSSPETGNTEAFF
>NA|TRBV15|NA|TRBJ2-7
TGTGCCACCAGCAGGGCCTTTAGGGGGGCGAACTACGAGCAGTACTTC
CATSRAFRGANYEQYF
>NA|TRBV29-1|NA|TRBJ2-4
TGCAGCGTTTCAGTGGACCTCCAAAACATTCAGTACTTC
CSVSVDLQNIQYF
>NA|TRBV2|TRBD2|TRBJ2-2
TGTGCCAGCAGTAACCCTTTAGCGGGAGCGAACACCGGGGAGCTGTTTTTT
CASSNPLAGANTGELFF
>NA|TRBV19|NA|TRBJ2-7
TGTGCCAGTAGTGGGGGCATCTACGAGCAGTACTTC
CASSGGIYEQYF
>NA|TRBV7-2|NA|TRBJ2-7
TGTGCCAGCAGCTTTTCCTACGAGCAGTACTTC
CASSFSYEQYF
>NA|TRBV9|TRBD2|TRBJ2-7
TGTGCCAGCAGCGTTAGCGGGAGTAAGGATGAGCAGTACTTC
CASSVSGSKDEQYF
>NA|TRBV27|NA|TRBJ2-2
TGTGCCAGCAGTCCCCCGGTCGGGGAGCTGTTTTTT
CASSPPVGELFF
>NA|TRBV4-1|NA|TRBJ2-3
TGCGCCAGCAGCCAAGAACTCGAAGTCACAGATACGCAGTATTTT
CASSQELEVTDTQYF
>many|TRBV29-1|NA|TRBJ2-7
TGCAGCGTTGTTAAGGGTTACGAGCAGTACTTC
CSVVKGYEQYF
>NA|TRBV27|NA|TRBJ2-2
TGTGCCAGCAGCCCGATCGGCGGGGGCCCCGGGGAGCTGTTTTTT
CASSPIGGGPGELFF
>NA|TRBV6-5|TRBD2|TRBJ2-1
TGTGCCAGCAGTTACTCGGCGGGAGGCCAATACAATGAGCAGTTCTTC
CASSYSAGGQYNEQFF
>few|TRBV29-1|NA|TRBJ2-3
TGCAGCGTTCTCGGGCAGAGCACAGATACGCAGTATTTT
CSVLGQSTDTQYF
>few|TRBV29-1|NA|TRBJ2-1
TGCAGCGTTGAAGGAGACAGATGGAGCTCCTACAATGAGCAGTTCTTC
CSVEGDRWSSYNEQFF
>once|TRBV5-1|TRBD2|TRBJ2-3
TGCGCCAGTCCTCTAGCGGGGGCCCTTATAGATACGCAGTATTTT
CASPLAGALIDTQYF
>NA|TRBV2|TRBD2|TRBJ2-1
TGTGCCAGCAGGGCTAGCGGGGGGGATTTTTACAATGAGCAGTTCTTC
CASRASGGDFYNEQFF
>NA|TRBV20-1|NA|TRBJ2-5
TGCAGTGCTCGGGAGACCCAGTACTTC
CSARETQYF
>NA|TRBV7-9|NA|TRBJ2-1
TGTGCCAGCAGCTTACGGTTCCATGAGCAGTTCTTC
CASSLRFHEQFF
>once|TRBV29-1|NA|TRBJ2-3
TGCAGCGTTGAAAGGCTAACGGAAGGAGATACGCAGTATTTT
CSVERLTEGDTQYF
>once|TRBV4-1|NA|TRBJ2-7
TGCGCCAGCAGCCAAGACGGCGGTCCTACCTACGAGCAGTACTTC
CASSQDGGPTYEQYF
>NA|TRBV18|NA|TRBJ2-7
TGTGCCAGCTCACCAAAGGGGGGCTACGAGCAGTACTTC
CASSPKGGYEQYF
>NA|TRBV7-8|NA|TRBJ2-4
TGTGCCAGCAGTCCAGGGGAGGGGGCAGCCAAAAACATTCAGTACTTC
CASSPGEGAAKNIQYF
>NA|TRBV7-9|NA|TRBJ2-7
TGTGCCAGCAGCTTAGAGGGCACCAGGGAGCAGTACTTC
CASSLEGTREQYF
>NA|TRBV9|NA|TRBJ2-3
TGTGCCAGCAGCGTAGACGGGAAAGGCACAGATACGCAGTATTTT
CASSVDGKGTDTQYF
>few|TRBV7-8|NA|TRBJ2-3
TGTGCCAGCAGCTTGGGTTACACAGATACGCAGTATTTT
CASSLGYTDTQYF
>few|TRBV27|NA|TRBJ2-7
TGTGCCAGCAGTTTATTGGGGGGAATGGAGGACGAGCAGTACTTC
CASSLLGGMEDEQYF
>NA|TRBV11-2|NA|TRBJ2-6
TGTGCCAGCAGCTTAGCAGGACGGGTGCATGTGGCCAACGTCCTGACTTTC
CASSLAGRVHVANVLTF
>few|TRBV5-1|NA|TRBJ2-7
TGCGCCAGCAGCTCTGTAGGCTACGAGCAGTACTTC
CASSSVGYEQYF
>NA|TRBV28|NA|TRBJ2-7
TGTGCCAGCAGTTTATGGGCCGAGCAGTACTTC
CASSLWAEQYF
>few|TRBV14|NA|TRBJ2-5
TGTGCCAGCAGCCAAGAGGAGACCCAGTACTTC
CASSQEETQYF
>NA|TRBV27|NA|TRBJ2-7
TGTGCCGCGCACGGTACCTACGAGCAGTACTTC
CAAHGTYEQYF
>NA|TRBV13|NA|TRBJ1-2
TGTGCCAGCAGCATGCAGGGCGACGGCTACACCTTC
CASSMQGDGYTF
>NA|TRBV29-1|NA|TRBJ1-1
TGCAGCGCCAGACCTTCGGATCGTGAAGCTTTCTTT
CSARPSDREAFF
>NA|TRBV30|TRBD1|TRBJ1-1
TGTGCCTGGAACCGACAGGGTGGGGGGAACACTGAAGCTTTCTTT
CAWNRQGGGNTEAFF
>NA|TRBV10-2|NA|TRBJ2-5
TGCGCCAGCAGTGAGTCAAACTCTCATGGCGGGGAGACCCAGTACTTC
CASSESNSHGGETQYF
>few|TRBV11-3|NA|TRBJ2-3
TGTGCCAGCAGTGAGGAAGGTACAGATACGCAGTATTTT
CASSEEGTDTQYF
>NA|TRBV4-3|NA|TRBJ1-5
TGCGCCAGCAGCCAAGATTACGGTGGGGGTTGGAATCAGCCCCAGCATTTT
CASSQDYGGGWNQPQHF
>NA|TRBV5-6|NA|TRBJ2-5
TGTGCCAGCAGCTCAAGTTGGGGGAAGAGAAATCAATTGCGGTACTTC
CASSSSWGKRNQLRYF
>NA|TRBV7-2|NA|TRBJ2-1
TGTGCCAGCCCCCACGGGACCCCGCTTGAGCAGTTCTTC
CASPHGTPLEQFF
>few|TRBV7-9|NA|TRBJ2-1
TGTGCCAGCAGCCGTGGACAGAGCTCCTACAATGAGCAGTTCTTC
CASSRGQSSYNEQFF
>NA|TRBV19|TRBD2|TRBJ2-5
TGTGCCAGTAGTTCAAGTCGGAGCGGGGTTCAAGAGACCCAGTACTTC
CASSSSRSGVQETQYF
>few|TRBV5-6|NA|TRBJ2-3
TGTGCCAGCAGCTGGACCGGGGCAGGCACAGATACGCAGTATTTT
CASSWTGAGTDTQYF
>NA|TRBV7-3|TRBD1|TRBJ2-3
TGTGCCAGCAGTTACACAGGGGGAAGCACAGATACGCAGTATTTT
CASSYTGGSTDTQYF
>NA|TRBV4-1|NA|TRBJ2-7
TGCGCCAGCAGCCAAGATGGGGGCAGAAGGAGCTACGAGCAGTACTTC
CASSQDGGRRSYEQYF
>NA|TRBV6-5|NA|TRBJ2-7
TGTGCCAGCAGTCTCCAGGGATCAGCTTACGAGCAGTACTTC
CASSLQGSAYEQYF
>NA|TRBV5-1|TRBD1|TRBJ1-2
TGCGCCAGCAGCTTCAGCGGGACAGGGTTAGGCTACACCTTC
CASSFSGTGLGYTF
>NA|TRBV2|NA|TRBJ1-1
TGTGCCAGCATTGCGGGCACTGAAGCTTTCTTT
CASIAGTEAFF
>NA|TRBV7-9|TRBD2|TRBJ2-2
TGTGCCAGCAGCTTAGCGACTAGCGGGGACACCGGGGAGCTGTTTTTT
CASSLATSGDTGELFF
>NA|TRBV6-1|TRBD2|TRBJ2-3
TGTGCCAGCAGTGAACGGGCTAGCGGGAGACGTAGAACAGATACGCAGTATTTT
CASSERASGRRRTDTQYF
>NA|TRBV9|NA|TRBJ1-2
TGTGCCAGCAGCGGAAACGACAGACGAGGCTATGGCTACACCTTC
CASSGNDRRGYGYTF
>NA|TRBV9|TRBD1|TRBJ1-1
TGTGCCAGCAGCGAGGGGACAGGCGGAACTGAAGCTTTCTTT
CASSEGTGGTEAFF
>NA|TRBV29-1|TRBD2|TRBJ2-1
TGCAGCGTTGAAGGAACTAGCGGTAGCTCCTACAATGAGCAGTTCTTC
CSVEGTSGSSYNEQFF
>NA|TRBV5-4|NA|TRBJ2-7
TGTGCCAGCAGCCCCCGACAGGACCCCTACGAGCAGTACTTC
CASSPRQDPYEQYF
>few|TRBV4-2|NA|TRBJ2-1
TGTGCCAGCAGCCAATCCCCCGCCCCGAGCTCCTACAATGAGCAGTTCTTC
CASSQSPAPSSYNEQFF
>NA|TRBV27|TRBD1|TRBJ2-5
TGTGCCAGCAGCCACCGGGACAGGGGGCGGGAGACCCAGTACTTC
CASSHRDRGRETQYF
>few|TRBV7-9|NA|TRBJ2-1
TGTGCCAGCAGCTTAGACGGCTTTAACAATGAGCAGTTCTTC
CASSLDGFNNEQFF
>NA|TRBV28|NA|TRBJ2-2
TGTGCCAGCAGTCTGTACGCCGGGGAGCTGTTTTTT
CASSLYAGELFF